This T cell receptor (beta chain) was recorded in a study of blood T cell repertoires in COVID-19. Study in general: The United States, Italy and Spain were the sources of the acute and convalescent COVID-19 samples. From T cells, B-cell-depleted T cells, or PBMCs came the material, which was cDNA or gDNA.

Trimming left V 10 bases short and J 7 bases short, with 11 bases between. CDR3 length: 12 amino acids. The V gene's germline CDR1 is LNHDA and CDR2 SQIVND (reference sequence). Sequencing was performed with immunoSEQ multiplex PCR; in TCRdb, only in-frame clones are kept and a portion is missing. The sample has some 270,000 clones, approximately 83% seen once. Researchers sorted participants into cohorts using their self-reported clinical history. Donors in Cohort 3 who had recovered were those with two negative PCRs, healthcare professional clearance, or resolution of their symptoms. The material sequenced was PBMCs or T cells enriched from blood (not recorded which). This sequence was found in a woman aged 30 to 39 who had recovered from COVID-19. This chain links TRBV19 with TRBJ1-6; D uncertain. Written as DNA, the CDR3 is TGTGCCACGGGAGACGGGAATTCACCCCTCCACTTT. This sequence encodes CATGDGNSPLHF.